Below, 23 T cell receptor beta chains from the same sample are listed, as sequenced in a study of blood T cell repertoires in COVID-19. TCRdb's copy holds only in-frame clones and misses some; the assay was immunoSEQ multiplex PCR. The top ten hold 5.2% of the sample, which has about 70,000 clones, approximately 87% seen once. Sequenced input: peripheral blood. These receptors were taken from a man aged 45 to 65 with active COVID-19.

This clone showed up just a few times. CDR3 sequence: CASSQGANSPGWPQHF. For the CDR3, the DNA is TGCGCCAGCAGCCAAGGGGCGAATTCCCCAGGCTGGCCCCAGCATTTT. The rearrangement uses TRBV4-1 and TRBJ1-5; D not certain. The germline CDR1 and CDR2 sequences are MGHRA and YSYEKL. Trimming removed 1 base from V and 9 bases from J, with 19 bases in between. The CDR3 totals 16 residues.

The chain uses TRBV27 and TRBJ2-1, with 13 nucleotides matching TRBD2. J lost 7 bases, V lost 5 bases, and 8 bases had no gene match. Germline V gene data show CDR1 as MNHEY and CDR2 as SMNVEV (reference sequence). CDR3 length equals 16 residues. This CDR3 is CASSPGTSGTGNEQFF. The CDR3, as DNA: TGTGCCAGCAGTCCAGGGACTAGCGGGACTGGGAATGAGCAGTTCTTC.

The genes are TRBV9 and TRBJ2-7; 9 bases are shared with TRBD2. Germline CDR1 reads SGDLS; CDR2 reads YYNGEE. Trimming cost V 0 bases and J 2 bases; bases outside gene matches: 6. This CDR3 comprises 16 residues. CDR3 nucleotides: TGTGCCAGCAGCGTAGATGGCGGCGGGAGGGCCTACGAGCAGTACTTC. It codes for CASSVDGGGRAYEQYF. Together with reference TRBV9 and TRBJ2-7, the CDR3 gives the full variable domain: DSGVTQTPKHLITATGQRVTLRCSPRSGDLSVYWYQQSLDQGLQFLIQYYNGEERAKGNILERFSAQQFPDLHSELNLSSLELGDSALYFCASSVDGGGRAYEQYFGPGTRLTVT.

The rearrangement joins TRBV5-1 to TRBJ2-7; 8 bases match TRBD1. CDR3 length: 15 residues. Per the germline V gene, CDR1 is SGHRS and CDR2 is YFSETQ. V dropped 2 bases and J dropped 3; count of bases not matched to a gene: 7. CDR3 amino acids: CASSLQPGQVYEQYF. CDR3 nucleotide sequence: TGCGCCAGCAGCTTACAACCGGGACAGGTCTACGAGCAGTACTTC. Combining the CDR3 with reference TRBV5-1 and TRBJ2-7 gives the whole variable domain KAGVTQTPRYLIKTRGQQVTLSCSPISGHRSVSWYQQTPGQGLQFLFEYFSETQRNKGNFPGRFSGRQFSNSRSEMNVSTLELGDSALYLCASSLQPGQVYEQYFGPGTRLTVT.

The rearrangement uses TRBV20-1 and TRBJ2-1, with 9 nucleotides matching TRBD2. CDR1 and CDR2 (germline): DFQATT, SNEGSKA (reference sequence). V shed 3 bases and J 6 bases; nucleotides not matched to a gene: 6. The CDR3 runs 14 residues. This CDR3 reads CSASPAGGGNEQFF. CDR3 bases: TGCAGTGCTAGTCCAGCGGGAGGCGGCAATGAGCAGTTCTTC.

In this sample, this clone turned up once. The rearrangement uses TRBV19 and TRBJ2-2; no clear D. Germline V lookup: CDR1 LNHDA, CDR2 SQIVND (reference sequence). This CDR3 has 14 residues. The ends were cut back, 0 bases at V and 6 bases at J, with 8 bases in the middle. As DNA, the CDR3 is TGTGCCAGTAGTATAGAAGGAGCGTCCGGGGAGCTGTTTTTT. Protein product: CASSIEGASGELFF.

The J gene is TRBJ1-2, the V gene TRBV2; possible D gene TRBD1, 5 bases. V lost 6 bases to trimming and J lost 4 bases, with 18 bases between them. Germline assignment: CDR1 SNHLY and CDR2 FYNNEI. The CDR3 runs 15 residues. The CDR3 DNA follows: TGTGCCAGCAGGCTGTTGGACACCGCTACCTATGGCTACACCTTC. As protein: CASRLLDTATYGYTF.

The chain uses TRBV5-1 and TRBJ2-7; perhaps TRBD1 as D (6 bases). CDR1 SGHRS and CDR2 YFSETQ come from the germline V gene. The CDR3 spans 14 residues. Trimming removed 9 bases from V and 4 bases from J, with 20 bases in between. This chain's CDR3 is CATPRDTLKYEQYF. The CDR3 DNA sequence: TGCGCCACGCCCCGGGACACGTTAAAATACGAGCAGTACTTC. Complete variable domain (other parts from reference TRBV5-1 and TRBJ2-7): KAGVTQTPRYLIKTRGQQVTLSCSPISGHRSVSWYQQTPGQGLQFLFEYFSETQRNKGNFPGRFSGRQFSNSRSEMNVSTLELGDSALYLCATPRDTLKYEQYFGPGTRLTVT.

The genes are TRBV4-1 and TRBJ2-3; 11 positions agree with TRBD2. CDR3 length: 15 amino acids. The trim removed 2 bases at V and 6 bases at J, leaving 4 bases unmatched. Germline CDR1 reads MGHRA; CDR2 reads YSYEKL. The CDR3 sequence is CASSQTSGSPDTQYF. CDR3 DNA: TGCGCCAGCAGCCAAACTAGCGGGAGCCCCGATACGCAGTATTTT.

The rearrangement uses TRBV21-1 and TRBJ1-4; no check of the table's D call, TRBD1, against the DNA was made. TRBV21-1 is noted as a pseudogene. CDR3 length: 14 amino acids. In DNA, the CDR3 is TGTGCCAGCAGCAAACGGGACACTAGGGAAAAACTGTTTTTT. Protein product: CASSKRDTREKLFF.

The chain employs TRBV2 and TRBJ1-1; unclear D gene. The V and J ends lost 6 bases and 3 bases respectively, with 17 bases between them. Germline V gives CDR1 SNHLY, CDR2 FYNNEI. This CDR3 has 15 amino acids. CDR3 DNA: TGTGCCAGCAGCCCCACGAGGGAGTTTGACACTGAAGCTTTCTTT. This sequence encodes CASSPTREFDTEAFF. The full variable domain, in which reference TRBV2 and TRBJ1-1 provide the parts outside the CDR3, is EPEVTQTPSHQVTQMGQEVILRCVPISNHLYFYWYRQILGQKVEFLVSFYNNEISEKSEIFDDQFSVERPDGSNFTLKIRSTKLEDSAMYFCASSPTREFDTEAFFGQGTRLTVV.

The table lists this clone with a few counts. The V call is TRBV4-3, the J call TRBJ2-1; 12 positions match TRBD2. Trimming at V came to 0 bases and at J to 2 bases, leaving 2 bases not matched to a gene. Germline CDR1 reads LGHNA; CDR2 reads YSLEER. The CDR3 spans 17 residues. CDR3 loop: CASSQESSGRAYNEQFF. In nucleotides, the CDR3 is TGCGCCAGCAGCCAAGAGTCTAGCGGGAGGGCCTACAATGAGCAGTTCTTC.

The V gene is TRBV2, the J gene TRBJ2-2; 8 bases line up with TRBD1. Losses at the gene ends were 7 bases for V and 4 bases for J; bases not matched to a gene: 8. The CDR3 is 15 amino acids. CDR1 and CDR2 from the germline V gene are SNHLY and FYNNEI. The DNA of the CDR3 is TGTGCCAGCAAACGGACAGGGTCAGGCACCGGGGAGCTGTTTTTT. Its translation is CASKRTGSGTGELFF.

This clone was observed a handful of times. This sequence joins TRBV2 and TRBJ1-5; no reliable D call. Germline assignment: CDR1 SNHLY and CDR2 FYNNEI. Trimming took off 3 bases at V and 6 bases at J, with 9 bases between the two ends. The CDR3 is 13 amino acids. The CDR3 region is CASSEEFSQPQHF. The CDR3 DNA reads TGTGCCAGCAGTGAGGAGTTCTCTCAGCCCCAGCATTTT.

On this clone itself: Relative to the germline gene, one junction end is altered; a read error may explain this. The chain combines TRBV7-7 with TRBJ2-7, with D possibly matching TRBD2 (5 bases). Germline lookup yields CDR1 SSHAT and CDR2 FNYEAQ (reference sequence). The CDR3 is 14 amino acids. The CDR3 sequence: CASSPILGTYEQYF. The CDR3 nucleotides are TGTGCTAGCAGCCCGATACTAGGGACCTACGAGCAGTACTTC.

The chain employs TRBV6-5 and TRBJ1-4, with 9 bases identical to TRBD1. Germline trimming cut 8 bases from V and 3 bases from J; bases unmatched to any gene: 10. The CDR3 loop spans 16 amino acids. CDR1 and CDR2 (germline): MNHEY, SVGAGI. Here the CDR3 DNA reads TGTGCCAGCCGTTCACAGGGGGCGCTATCTAATGAAAAACTGTTTTTT. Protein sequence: CASRSQGALSNEKLFF.

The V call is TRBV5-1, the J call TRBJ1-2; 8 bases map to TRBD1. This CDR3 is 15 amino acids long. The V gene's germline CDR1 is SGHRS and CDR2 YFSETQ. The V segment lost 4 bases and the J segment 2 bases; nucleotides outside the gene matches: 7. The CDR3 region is CASSPGGSWNYGYTF. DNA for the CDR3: TGCGCCAGCAGCCCAGGGGGCAGTTGGAACTATGGCTACACCTTC.

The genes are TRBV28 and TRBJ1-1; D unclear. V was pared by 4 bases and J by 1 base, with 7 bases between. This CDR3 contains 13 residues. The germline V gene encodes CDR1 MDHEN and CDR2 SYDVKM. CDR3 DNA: TGTGCCAGCAGTTACGGTAGGAACACTGAAGCTTTCTTT. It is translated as CASSYGRNTEAFF.

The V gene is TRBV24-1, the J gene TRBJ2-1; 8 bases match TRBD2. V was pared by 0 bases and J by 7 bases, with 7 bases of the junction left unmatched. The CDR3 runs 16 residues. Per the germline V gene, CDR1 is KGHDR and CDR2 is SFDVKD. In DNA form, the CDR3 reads TGTGCCACCAGTGATTTGAATACGGGAGGGGTGAATGAGCAGTTCTTC. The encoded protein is CATSDLNTGGVNEQFF.

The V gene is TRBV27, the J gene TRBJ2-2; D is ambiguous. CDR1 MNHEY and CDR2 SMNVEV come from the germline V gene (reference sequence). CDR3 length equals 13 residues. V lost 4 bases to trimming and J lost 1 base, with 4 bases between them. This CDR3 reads CASSWQNTGELFF. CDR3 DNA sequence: TGTGCCAGCAGTTGGCAGAACACCGGGGAGCTGTTTTTT.

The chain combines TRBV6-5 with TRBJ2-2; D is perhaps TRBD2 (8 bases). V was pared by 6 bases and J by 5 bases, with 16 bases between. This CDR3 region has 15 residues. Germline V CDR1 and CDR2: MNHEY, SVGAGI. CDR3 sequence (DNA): TGTGCCAGCAGCCGGGGGGGACAGCTAACCGGGGAGCTGTTTTTT. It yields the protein CASSRGGQLTGELFF.

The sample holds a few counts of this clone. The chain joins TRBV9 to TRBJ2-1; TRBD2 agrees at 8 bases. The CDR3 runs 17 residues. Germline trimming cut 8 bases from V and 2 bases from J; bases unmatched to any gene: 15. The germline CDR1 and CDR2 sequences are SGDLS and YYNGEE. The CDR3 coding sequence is TGTGCCAGTGCGGGGAGCGGGAGCGCCGTGACCTACAATGAGCAGTTCTTC. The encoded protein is CASAGSGSAVTYNEQFF. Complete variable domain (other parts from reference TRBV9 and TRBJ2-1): DSGVTQTPKHLITATGQRVTLRCSPRSGDLSVYWYQQSLDQGLQFLIQYYNGEERAKGNILERFSAQQFPDLHSELNLSSLELGDSALYFCASAGSGSAVTYNEQFFGPGTRLTVL.

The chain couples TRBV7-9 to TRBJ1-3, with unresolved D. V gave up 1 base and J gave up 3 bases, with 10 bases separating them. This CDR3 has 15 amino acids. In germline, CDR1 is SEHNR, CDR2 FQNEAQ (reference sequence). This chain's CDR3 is CASSLGSGNGNTIYF. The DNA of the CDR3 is TGTGCCAGCAGCTTAGGGAGCGGAAATGGAAACACCATATATTTT.